A selection of T cell receptor beta chains follows, all from one sample in a study. Each CDR3 protein is one row after TCRdb ran MiXCR on the 5' RACE reads. The sample has 35,000 to 50,000 distinct CDR3 sequences, less than 35% seen once; the top ten hold roughly 4%. Sequencing used memory CD4+ T cells sorted from a lymph node. Every receptor here comes from a female donor with breast cancer. Each CDR3 is given without its conserved first and last residue.

>12|TRBV19|TRBJ1-2
ATRTGRRTYGYT
>10|TRBV11-2|TRBJ1-5
ASGDSNQPQH
>11|TRBV6-6|TRBJ1-5
ASNIQGGQPQH
>13|TRBV20-1|TRBJ2-5
SANTRLAGGETQY
>13|TRBV29-1|TRBJ2-1
SVEGGLAVYNEQF
>11|TRBV7-9|TRBJ1-5
ASAGPRNQPQH
>12|TRBV20-1|TRBJ2-6
SASGYSGANVLT
>11|TRBV7-3|TRBJ2-1
ASSLGPDNEQF
>13|TRBV6-1|TRBJ1-2
ASSLGDSGGYGYT
>12|TRBV24-1|TRBJ2-2
ATSDPNSTGELF
>11|TRBV5-1|TRBJ2-2
ASSSVSIGELF
>14|TRBV6-2/TRBV6-3|TRBJ2-7
ASSDVGLQKYYEQY
>14|TRBV9|TRBJ2-3
ASTTRGSDGTDTQY
>11|TRBV20-1|TRBJ2-5
SASTTSFETQY
>13|TRBV20-1|TRBJ1-5
SAPDYSGGNQPQH
>8|TRBV6-2/TRBV6-3|TRBJ2-7
ASPLFEQY
>14|TRBV4-1|TRBJ2-7
ASSQGIGGAAYEQY
>12|TRBV9|TRBJ2-7
ASSVGTGFREQY
>10|TRBV6-1|TRBJ1-1
ASGYRNTEAF
>13|TRBV7-2|TRBJ2-5
ASSKGTAPWETQY
>14|TRBV7-2|TRBJ2-5
ASSLGGPAGQKTQY
>13|TRBV10-3|TRBJ2-1
AISELGRDSHEQF
>11|TRBV20-1|TRBJ2-3
SARSGGTDTQY
>10|TRBV6-2/TRBV6-3|TRBJ1-2
ASSTDRFGYT
>10|TRBV29-1|TRBJ2-7
SVELSGYEQY
>14|TRBV9|TRBJ2-2
ASSPRTGGTTGELF
>13|TRBV12-3/TRBV12-4|TRBJ1-3
ASSFGNRGGNTIY
>15|TRBV7-2|TRBJ2-5
ASSSAGGWRTQETQY
>13|TRBV6-5|TRBJ2-7
ASRRSLAGGNEQY
>13|TRBV6-5|TRBJ2-5
ASSHAARDQETQY
>12|TRBV5-1|TRBJ2-5
ASRTGQPQETQY
>13|TRBV28|TRBJ2-3
ASSRTSGRADTQY
>13|TRBV12-3/TRBV12-4|TRBJ1-5
ASSFGTGGNQPQH
>12|TRBV6-2/TRBV6-3|TRBJ2-7
ASSLPTPTYEQY
>9|TRBV20-1|TRBJ2-5
SGSHQETQY
>12|TRBV20-1|TRBJ1-4
SALPGQGNEKLF
>11|TRBV28|TRBJ2-5
ASSGTGVETQY
>11|TRBV7-9|TRBJ2-3
ASSSSVLDTQY
>10|TRBV20-1|TRBJ1-1
SAGRGFTEAF
>14|TRBV4-1|TRBJ2-7
ASSHKEQGIGYEQY
>11|TRBV2|TRBJ2-1
ASWGQGYNEQF
>13|TRBV20-1|TRBJ1-5
SASESAGGNQPQH
>11|TRBV27|TRBJ2-5
ASSNWEKETQY
>12|TRBV7-8|TRBJ2-5
ASREDDREETQY
>10|TRBV12-3/TRBV12-4|TRBJ2-3
ASRLIGDTQY
>13|TRBV28|TRBJ2-4
ASSLSGTVKNIQY
>11|TRBV12-3/TRBV12-4|TRBJ2-1
ASSRTPNNEQF
>13|TRBV7-3|TRBJ1-2
ASSLIGREDYGYT
>12|TRBV6-5|TRBJ1-5
ASSYSSGYTPQH
>12|TRBV2|TRBJ2-5
ASSGQGHRETQY
>10|TRBV7-9|TRBJ2-1
ASSRQVNEQF
>13|TRBV20-1|TRBJ2-3
SAPTRLTGADTQY
>16|TRBV4-1|TRBJ2-7
ASSQDNSLTSGHYEQY
>9|TRBV5-1|TRBJ1-1
ASHGATEAF